This T cell receptor beta chain was captured in a study of Ad26.COV2.S vaccination and SARS-CoV-2 variants. On the study more broadly: Sample donor was a member of the COV1001 Ad26.COV2.S trial arm.

The CDR3 contains 16 residues. In germline, CDR1 is PRHDT, CDR2 FYEKMQ (reference sequence). The V and J ends lost 2 bases and 6 bases, in that order; junction bases with no gene match: 8. Sample treatment: roughly 19 received Ad26.COV2.S at low or high dose, single or two shots; 5 received placebo; per-sample allocation not given. Day 63 after the first injection of vaccine or placebo was the sampling time. A few counts support this clone. Some clones are missing from TCRdb's copy, which holds only in-frame ones; the method was immunoSEQ multiplex PCR. The sample lists around 350,000 clones, approximately 84% occurring once.

This chain connects TRBV13 to TRBJ2-3, with 10 bases aligning to TRBD2. The sequence was obtained from a person aged 18 to 59 who received the Ad26.COV2.S COVID-19 vaccine or a placebo. Sequenced material: peripheral blood, taken in a trial of Ad26.COV2.S vaccine versus placebo. CDR3 nucleotides: TGTGCCAGCAGCTTAACCCTAGCGGGAGCCGGGGATACGCAGTATTTT. This codes for CASSLTLAGAGDTQYF.